The source of this T cell receptor (beta chain) is a study of T cells after yellow fever vaccination. This clonotype was seen many times. Using its own MiXCR run on the 5' RACE reads, TCRdb lists one record per CDR3 protein. The profile shows 200,000 to 300,000 distinct CDR3 sequences, 3.6% of them singletons. This clonotype was obtained from a young man who received the YFV17D yellow fever vaccine. The sequencing used PBMCs, collected 15 days after the yellow fever booster vaccination.

This CDR3 is CASSEPRVGKLFF. The CDR3 DNA reads as TGTGCCAGCAGTGAACCCCGAGTGGGGAAACTGTTTTTT. The chain has TRBV25-1 and TRBJ1-4; no definite D call. Per germline, CDR1 MGHDK and CDR2 SYGVNS. V lost 2 bases and J lost 11, with 12 bases in between. The CDR3 runs to 13 residues.